These T cell receptor beta chains were read from a single sample in a study of T cells in Graves' hyperthyroidism and ophthalmopathy. TCRdb processed the multiplex PCR reads anew with MiXCR; each CDR3 protein has one entry. The table records around 450,000 distinct CDR3 sequences, around 16% of them present only once. The sample comprised blood. All receptors come from a woman in her late teens or twenties with Graves' hyperthyroidism. CDR3s include the opening cysteine and the closing phenylalanine or tryptophan. Each record gives: D gene, J gene, clone size, V gene, CDR3 protein, CDR3 DNA. The D gene is left open where the match is weak. Expanded clones are given a class, and other clones once, few, many or no size at all.

TRBD1,TRBJ2-7,.,TRBV29-1,CSGTGGNEQYF,TGCAGCGGGACAGGGGGCAACGAGCAGTACTTC
.,TRBJ1-2,many,TRBV15,CATSGMASGYTF,TGTGCCACCAGCGGAATGGCTTCTGGCTACACCTTC
TRBD1,TRBJ1-6,few,TRBV29-1,CSVRDRYNSPLHF,TGCAGCGTTCGGGACAGGTATAATTCACCCCTCCACTTT
.,TRBJ1-4,few,TRBV3-1,CASSSRRTTNEKLFF,TGTGCCAGCAGCTCCCGTCGGACAACTAATGAAAAACTGTTTTTT
TRBD1,TRBJ1-4,few,TRBV19,CASRDRPDEKLFF,TGTGCCAGTCGGGACAGGCCGGATGAAAAACTGTTTTTT
.,TRBJ2-1,few,TRBV6-2/TRBV6-3,CASSYGGGKQFF,TGTGCCAGCAGTTACGGTGGAGGGAAGCAGTTCTTC
TRBD2,TRBJ2-2,few,TRBV27,CASRREGLTGELFF,TGTGCCAGCAGGCGGGAGGGCCTCACCGGGGAGCTGTTTTTT
TRBD1,TRBJ2-5,few,TRBV20-1,CSARGAGGRVAQYF,TGCAGTGCTAGAGGGGCAGGGGGCAGGGTGGCCCAGTACTTC
TRBD1,TRBJ2-7,many,TRBV12-3/TRBV12-4,CASAAVLGQGISYEQYF,TGTGCCAGCGCAGCGGTTTTGGGACAGGGGATCTCCTACGAGCAGTACTTC
.,TRBJ1-5,many,TRBV7-8,CASSEDNNQPQHF,TGTGCCAGCAGCGAGGACAACAATCAGCCCCAGCATTTT
.,TRBJ1-6,.,TRBV6-2/TRBV6-3,CASSYSMGFMGFSPLHF,TGTGCCAGCAGTTACTCGATGGGGTTCATGGGGTTCTCACCCCTCCACTTT
.,TRBJ1-5,few,TRBV7-2,CASSLIWGGGSYQPQHF,TGTGCCAGCAGCTTAATTTGGGGGGGCGGGAGCTATCAGCCCCAGCATTTT
.,TRBJ2-5,many,TRBV28,CASRMTKQETQYF,TGTGCCAGCAGGATGACAAAACAAGAGACCCAGTACTTC
.,TRBJ2-7,many,TRBV3-1,CASSQAGALYEQYF,TGTGCCAGCAGCCAAGCGGGGGCCCTTTACGAGCAGTACTTC
TRBD1,TRBJ2-5,.,TRBV5-1,CASSTQGPRETQYF,TGCGCCAGCAGTACACAGGGGCCCAGGGAGACCCAGTACTTC
.,TRBJ2-5,.,TRBV19,CASRGGWTGETQYF,TGTGCCAGTAGGGGGGGGTGGACAGGAGAGACCCAGTACTTC
.,TRBJ1-1,many,TRBV3-1,CASSHWAGFGGKFTEAFF,TGTGCCAGCAGCCATTGGGCAGGGTTTGGCGGGAAATTCACTGAAGCTTTCTTT
TRBD1,TRBJ1-1,many,TRBV6-1,CASSRDRAGGTEAFF,TGTGCCAGCAGTAGGGACAGGGCGGGAGGCACTGAAGCTTTCTTT
TRBD1,TRBJ1-1,many,TRBV10-2,CASLGQGASNTEAFF,TGCGCCAGCCTTGGACAGGGGGCGTCGAACACTGAAGCTTTCTTT
.,TRBJ2-7,many,TRBV20-1,CSARPGSHYEQYF,TGCAGTGCTAGACCCGGGTCCCACTACGAGCAGTACTTC
TRBD1,TRBJ1-2,many,TRBV28,CASTFDRGIYGYTF,TGTGCCAGCACCTTTGACAGGGGAATCTATGGCTACACCTTC
.,TRBJ1-1,many,TRBV20-1,CSAMLAGVNTEAFF,TGCAGTGCCATGCTGGCGGGGGTGAACACTGAAGCTTTCTTT
TRBD2,TRBJ2-4,.,TRBV15,CATSSRGGRLAKNIQYF,TGTGCCACCAGCTCCCGGGGGGGGAGACTAGCCAAAAACATTCAGTACTTC
.,TRBJ2-1,.,TRBV24-1,CATSDGGRNYNEQFF,TGTGCCACCAGTGATGGAGGGAGGAACTACAATGAGCAGTTCTTC
.,TRBJ1-1,many,TRBV7-9,CASSLWRGNTEAFF,TGTGCCAGCAGCTTATGGCGGGGGAACACTGAAGCTTTCTTT
TRBD2,TRBJ2-1,.,TRBV13,CASSSTSGGAEYNEQFF,TGTGCCAGCAGCTCGACTAGCGGGGGGGCGGAATACAATGAGCAGTTCTTC
TRBD2,TRBJ2-7,many,TRBV27,CASRPLGLAGDEQYF,TGTGCCAGCAGGCCCTTGGGACTAGCGGGGGACGAGCAGTACTTC
.,TRBJ2-3,few,TRBV4-3,CASSQDRLLDTQYF,TGCGCCAGCAGCCAAGACCGCCTATTGGATACGCAGTATTTT